This TCR beta chain was observed in a study of T cells expressing NK-cell markers. Overall study: Investigators obtained TCR beta repertoires from sorted CD3+CD56+NKG2C+, CD3+CD56+NKG2C- and CD3+CD56-NKG2C+ T cells. Seven donors tested HCMV-seropositive and one tested seronegative among the eight sequenced. Study-level findings and limits: HCMV specificity of the expanded NKG2C+ T cell clones was not established.

The CDR3 consists of 14 residues. From germline, CDR1 is LGHDT and CDR2 YNNKEL (reference sequence). With regard to this clonotype: As yet, its antigen is unknown.

For each CDR3 protein, TCRdb gives one entry from its re-call of the 5' RACE reads, without DNA. The sample has about 180,000 distinct CDR3 sequences. The specimen sequenced was blood T cells: a sorted CD56 or NKG2C T cell subset, CD4+ or CD8+ T cells, or bulk PBMC T cells (not recorded which). The V call is TRBV3-1, the J call TRBJ2-1. This TCR was sampled from a man aged 18 to 70 in good health. The CDR3 sequence is CASSQGEVVNEQFF.